These 21 T cell receptor beta chains share one sample of origin, sequenced in a study of T cell repertoires in cytomegalovirus infection. Each CDR3 protein is one row after TCRdb ran MiXCR on the reads. The data hold 650,000 to 900,000 distinct CDR3 sequences, with roughly 33% observed a single time. No antigen has been assigned to these receptors. The source material was cultured CD8+ T cells from PBMCs, sampled from culture after CMV antigen stimulation. The source of these receptors is a human donor in good health (CMV status not recorded). Some clones in this sample may be carry-over from other donors' samples.

The chain employs TRBV19 and TRBJ1-1; D remains ambiguous. The germline CDR1 and CDR2 sequences are LNHDA and SQIVND (reference sequence). The ends were cut back, 5 bases at V and 6 bases at J, with 16 bases in the middle. This CDR3 is built from 14 residues. In nucleotides, the CDR3 is TGTGCCAGTAGTGCCTTATTAACTGGCGCTGAAGCTTTCTTT. It specifies CASSALLTGAEAFF. Based on the CDR3 plus reference TRBV19 and TRBJ1-1, the full variable domain is DGGITQSPKYLFRKEGQNVTLSCEQNLNHDAMYWYRQDPGQGLRLIYYSQIVNDFQKGDIAEGYSVSREKKESFPLTVTSAQKNPTAFYLCASSALLTGAEAFFGQGTRLTVV.

This clonotype was counted between two and nine times. The V and J genes are TRBV2 and TRBJ2-3, with D hard to call. Germline V CDR1 and CDR2: SNHLY, FYNNEI. This CDR3 has 13 residues. V dropped 6 bases and J dropped 4 bases, with 11 bases sitting between them. Here the CDR3 DNA reads TGTGCCAGCAGCGTGATAACAGCAGATACGCAGTATTTT. It yields the protein CASSVITADTQYF.

CDR3 DNA: TGTGCCAGCAGTTTAGTCCCGACGGGCCCCACTGAAGCTTTCTTT. It specifies CASSLVPTGPTEAFF. J is TRBJ1-1 and V is TRBV27; no clear D gene. The germline V gene encodes CDR1 MNHEY and CDR2 SMNVEV (reference sequence). This CDR3 comprises 15 residues. Trimming cost V 2 bases and J 4 bases, with 14 bases left between them.

The J gene is TRBJ1-1, the V gene TRBV24-1; D is ambiguous. CDR3 length equals 17 residues. Germline V gene lookup returns CDR1 KGHDR and CDR2 SFDVKD. The germline V and J ends were trimmed by 9 bases and 4 bases, with 26 bases remaining between them. CDR3 in amino acids: CATGNTSFEGESTEAFF. As DNA, the CDR3 is TGTGCCACCGGTAATACATCCTTTGAGGGTGAAAGCACTGAAGCTTTCTTT.

This chain connects TRBV10-3 to TRBJ2-5, with TRBD1 matching 8 bases. The CDR3 has 12 residues. CDR1 and CDR2 (germline): ENHRY, SYGVKD. The V gene end was trimmed by 11 bases and the J gene end by 2 bases; junction bases not matched to a gene: 4. CDR3 nucleotides: TGTGCCGTACAGGGGGATCAAGAGACCCAGTACTTC. Protein sequence: CAVQGDQETQYF.

This clonotype was picked up many times. A junction end diverges from the germline sequence, so it may reflect a read error. The chain combines TRBV5-1 with TRBJ2-5; no definite D call. Germline CDR1 and CDR2: SGHRS and YFSETQ. The CDR3 is made up of 13 amino acids. The CDR3 here is CASSFENQETQYF. The CDR3 coding sequence is TGTGCCAGCAGCTTCGAAAATCAAGAGACCCAGTACTTC.

This clonotype was recorded many times. The chain employs TRBV4-2 and TRBJ2-2; 7 bases align to TRBD1. With 6 bases clipped from V and 0 bases from J, the junction kept 4 bases outside the gene matches. The germline gives CDR1 LGHNA, CDR2 YNFKEQ. The CDR3 contains 15 residues. This CDR3 reads CASRNRGANTGELFF. The CDR3 bases are TGTGCCAGCAGGAACAGGGGAGCGAACACCGGGGAGCTGTTTTTT.

Turning to this clonotype: A much larger clonotype is one base distant, so this may be a read error. The chain is built from TRBV6-5 and TRBJ1-3, with D perhaps TRBD1 (5 bases). The length of the CDR3 is 15 residues. Per the germline V gene, CDR1 is MNHEY and CDR2 is SVGAGI. The CDR3 sequence: CVSSYAGDSGNTIYF. CDR3 in DNA: TGTGTCAGCAGTTACGCGGGGGACTCTGGAAACACCATATATTTT.

A few counts support this clonotype. The CDR3 coding sequence is TGTGCCACCAGTGAAAGCGGGACGGTCCAGTTCTTC. This gives the protein CATSESGTVQFF. The V call is TRBV24-1, the J call TRBJ2-1; TRBD2 matches at 7 bases. Germline lookup yields CDR1 KGHDR and CDR2 SFDVKD. CDR3 size: 12 residues. J was trimmed by 13 bases and V by 4 bases; bases with no gene match: 6.

The V and J genes are TRBV10-2 and TRBJ1-1, with 7 nucleotides matching TRBD1. J lost 3 bases, V lost 6 bases, and 10 bases had no gene match. Germline values: CDR1 WSHSY, CDR2 SAAADI. The CDR3 length is 15 residues. The CDR3 is CASSGTVSEDTEAFF. Written as DNA, the CDR3 is TGCGCCAGCAGCGGGACAGTGAGTGAGGACACTGAAGCTTTCTTT.

This clonotype turned up a few times. This chain uses TRBV2 with TRBJ2-5; TRBD2 aligns across 11 bases. V shed 3 bases and J 0 bases; nucleotides not matched to a gene: 9. Germline CDR1 reads SNHLY; CDR2 reads FYNNEI. This CDR3 is 18 amino acids long. The CDR3 region is CASSDPLAGGEYQETQYF. In nucleotides, the CDR3 is TGTGCCAGCAGTGACCCCCTAGCGGGGGGCGAGTACCAAGAGACCCAGTACTTC.

The chain combines TRBV4-3 with TRBJ1-1, with a weak D call TRBD1 (5 bases). The V gene lost 1 base and the J gene lost 1 base, with 13 bases spanning the gap. The CDR3 extends over 16 amino acids. Germline V gene sequence: CDR1 LGHNA, CDR2 YSLEER. The CDR3 coding sequence is TGCGCCAGCAGCCAAGTTCGTCGCAGGGAGAACACTGAAGCTTTCTTT. Its translation: CASSQVRRRENTEAFF.

Turning to this clonotype: At one boundary the junction diverges from the germline segment, which might be a read error. DNA of the CDR3: TGTACCAGCAGGAGGGTCCCAGGTAGCAATCAGCCCCAGCATTTT. Translated: CTSRRVPGSNQPQHF. The chain couples TRBV27 to TRBJ1-5; no firm D call. The CDR3 is 15 amino acids. From germline, CDR1 is MNHEY and CDR2 SMNVEV (reference sequence).

This clonotype has a handful of counts. The V call is TRBV4-3, the J call TRBJ2-6; D could derive from TRBD1 or TRBD2 (5 bases each). V lost 0 bases and J lost 1, with 10 bases in between. The CDR3 has 17 residues. Germline values: CDR1 LGHNA, CDR2 YSLEER. The chain's CDR3 is CASSQDPGRSGANVLTF. In DNA form, the CDR3 reads TGCGCCAGCAGCCAAGATCCGGGGCGATCTGGGGCCAACGTCCTGACTTTC.

The chain joins TRBV29-1 to TRBJ2-7, with 8 nucleotides matching TRBD1. CDR1 is SQVTM and CDR2 is ANQGSEA in the germline V gene. V dropped 6 bases and J dropped 0; count of bases not matched to a gene: 7. The CDR3 runs to 14 residues. The CDR3 sequence is CSVRTGSSSYEQYV. The CDR3 DNA reads TGCAGCGTCCGGACAGGGTCTAGCTCCTACGAGCAGTACGTC.

This clonotype appeared a few times. The chain uses TRBV6-1 and TRBJ2-2; D is undetermined. The ends were cut back, 0 bases at V and 4 bases at J, with 3 bases in the middle. This CDR3 is 13 amino acids long. CDR1 is MNHNS, CDR2 SASEGT, per germline. CDR3 coding DNA: TGTGCCAGCAGTGAAGCGACCACCGGGGAGCTGTTTTTT. This sequence encodes CASSEATTGELFF.

The chain employs TRBV4-3 and TRBJ2-4, with D uncertain. Germline CDR1 reads LGHNA; CDR2 reads YSLEER. CDR3 length equals 15 residues. V was pared by 0 bases and J by 0 bases, with 6 bases between. CDR3 amino acids: CASSQDNLAKNIQYF. For the CDR3, the DNA is TGCGCCAGCAGCCAAGATAACTTAGCCAAAAACATTCAGTACTTC.

The chain recombines TRBV19 with TRBJ2-2; TRBD2 matches at 7 bases. Per the germline V gene, CDR1 is LNHDA and CDR2 is SQIVND (reference sequence). J gave up 5 bases and V 6 bases, and 12 bases lay outside the gene matches. The CDR3 loop spans 16 amino acids. The CDR3 protein is CASRSSGLVGTGELFF. CDR3 bases: TGTGCCAGTAGATCATCCGGACTAGTCGGGACCGGGGAGCTGTTTTTT.

V usage is TRBV2 and J usage is TRBJ2-1; 10 bases align to TRBD2. Germline V CDR1 and CDR2: SNHLY, FYNNEI. The CDR3 has 13 residues. V dropped 10 bases and J dropped 7; count of bases not matched to a gene: 7. The CDR3 bases are TGTGCCACCGGGACTAGCGAAACTAATGAGCAGTTCTTC. Amino acids: CATGTSETNEQFF.

This clonotype has only a few counts. This sequence joins TRBV27 and TRBJ2-7; TRBD1 matches at 8 bases. Germline lookup yields CDR1 MNHEY and CDR2 SMNVEV (reference sequence). V was clipped by 2 bases and J by 4 bases; unmatched bases: 7. CDR3 length equals 15 residues. CDR3 DNA: TGTGCCAGCAGTTTAACAGGGGGGACGAAATACGAGCAGTACTTC. Translating it yields CASSLTGGTKYEQYF.

This clonotype was seen a handful of times. V is TRBV7-8 and J is TRBJ2-2; 11 bases line up with TRBD2. The V and J ends lost 3 bases and 3 bases, in that order; junction bases with no gene match: 3. Germline V gene lookup returns CDR1 SGHVS and CDR2 FQNEAQ. The CDR3 is 16 residues long. The CDR3 protein is CASSLGLAVHTGELFF. CDR3 DNA sequence: TGTGCCAGCAGCTTGGGACTAGCGGTCCACACCGGGGAGCTGTTTTTT.